This T cell receptor (beta chain) was captured by sequencing in a study of CD8+ T cells in alopecia areata. Findings and caveats of the study: Against the mouse data, patients shared TCRs less clearly, possibly for HLA reasons. Among the 100 top clones, expanded CD8+ clones, like scalp clonality, were significantly decreased by tofacitinib. While tofacitinib was given, many expanded lesional clones persisted in scalp and blood.

This sample's treatment: oral pan-JAK inhibitor, 5-10 mg twice daily. Alopecia areata patients provided lesional scalp punch biopsies and peripheral blood. Isolated RNA was reverse transcribed into cDNA used as the sequencing template. TCRdb's table, derived via immunoSEQ multiplex PCR, lists solely in-frame clones and lacks some. Among hundreds of thousands of clones listed, more than 60% were seen once. With V trimmed by 5 bases and J by 0 bases, 8 bases remained unmatched. This CDR3 spans 16 amino acids. Looked up from germline, CDR1 is SGHTA and CDR2 is FQGNSA. About this clone itself: Its antigen is not identified.

Sequenced material: CD4+ T cells sorted from blood, taken at approximately week 42, from a patient treated with tofacitinib. The rearrangement uses TRBV7-2 and TRBJ1-1, with 8 bases identical to TRBD1. This receptor was identified in a human donor with alopecia areata. The CDR3, as DNA: TGTGCCAGCAGCATGACAGGGGCACGGGTGAACACTGAAGCTTTCTTT. As protein: CASSMTGARVNTEAFF.